This TCR beta chain was captured in a study of T cell changes during pregnancy in multiple sclerosis (dated by TCRdb to between 2018 and 2021). Background on the whole study: The study looked at changes in the T cell repertoire across pregnancy in women with multiple sclerosis.

CDR1 ENHRY and CDR2 SYGVKD are derived from the germline V gene. V sheds 4 bases and J sheds 5 bases, leaving 12 bases between their ends. The CDR3 starts with the cysteine, ends with the phenylalanine, and has 13 residues. Here the CDR3 DNA is all that survives: 39 bases in frame from base 1. With regard to this clone: Its antigen specificity is not known. Per-nucleotide qualities are absent, and no much larger clonotype sits a single base away.

To prepare the library, the immunoSEQ multiplex PCR assay was applied. In its TCRdb copy, this immuneACCESS table keeps in-frame sequences only and misses some clones. Where compared with another copy, unresolved V genes explain less than half of these, and the others have no known cause. The sample data list around 38,000 clones, and approximately 92% of these were observed just once. The ten largest account for just over 5.5% of the sample. The chain is made from TRBV10-3 and TRBJ2-7; TRBD2 might be the D gene, on 5 matching bases. Specimen: CD8+ T cells from peripheral blood mononuclear cells, collected in the third trimester of pregnancy. This receptor was obtained from a female donor with multiple sclerosis, enrolled in a pregnancy study. In nucleotides, the sequence is TGTGCCATCAGTGCTACAGTGGAGGACGAGCAGTACTTC. This is translated as CAISATVEDEQYF.